The entry below gives a single T cell receptor beta chain sequence along with its context. This sample was included in a study of blood T cell repertoires in COVID-19. In the study overall: Sites across the United States, Italy and Spain contributed samples from acute and convalescent COVID-19. The cDNA or gDNA used as material had been derived from T cells, B-cell-depleted T cells, or PBMCs.

Per the original data handling: For nucleated cells, counts were estimated from reference gene primer amplification. Sequencing was performed with immunoSEQ multiplex PCR; in TCRdb, only in-frame clones are kept and a portion is missing. D and trimming come from the DNA, and the V and J calls and clone size come from that table. Here the sample spans a few hundred thousand clones, roughly four fifths being singletons. This CDR3 has 14 amino acids. Germline V gene data show CDR1 as SNHLY and CDR2 as FYNNEI. Trimming at V came to 10 bases and at J to 8 bases, leaving 10 bases not matched to a gene. This chain connects TRBV2 to TRBJ1-6, with TRBD1 identical over 8 bases. Specimen: peripheral blood. This TCR was recovered from a woman between 18 and 29 years old with acute or convalescent COVID-19. The CDR3 spells CATLQGAWDSPLHF. CDR3 nucleotide sequence: TGTGCCACCCTTCAGGGGGCTTGGGATTCACCCCTCCACTTT.